The 3 T cell receptor beta chains reported below all come from one sample, sequenced in a study of blood T cell repertoires in COVID-19 (TCRdb year 2020). Library creation used the immunoSEQ multiplex PCR assay. What TCRdb holds here is the immuneACCESS table cut down to in-frame rearrangements. Part of the clones is not present; checked against another copy, under half of the missing clones reflect an unresolved V gene, and the others are unexplained. The sample records some 190,000 clones, around 86% of which are singletons. Of the sample, 5.6% is held by the ten largest clones. Sequencing was done on a sample of PBMCs or T cells enriched from blood (not recorded which). Receptors were obtained from a man between 35 and 55 years old with acute COVID-19.

The rearrangement joins TRBV10-1 to TRBJ2-7; 8 bases line up with TRBD1. The ends lost 5 bases at V and 0 bases at J; junction bases unmatched: 15. Germline V gene sequence: CDR1 WNHNN, CDR2 SYGVQD (reference sequence). The CDR3 has 18 residues. The CDR3 loop reads CASSYRAEEDRASYEQYF. The CDR3, as DNA: TGCGCCAGCAGTTATAGGGCAGAGGAGGACAGGGCCTCCTACGAGCAGTACTTC.

V gene TRBV19 combines with J gene TRBJ1-1, with D hard to call. V lost 5 bases and J 0 bases, leaving 7 bases between the germline ends. Germline V gives CDR1 LNHDA, CDR2 SQIVND (reference sequence). The CDR3 totals 13 residues. CDR3 in amino acids: CASSRGVNTEAFF. In DNA form, the CDR3 reads TGTGCCAGTAGTCGTGGAGTGAACACTGAAGCTTTCTTT. Full variable domain (missing parts from reference TRBV19 and TRBJ1-1): DGGITQSPKYLFRKEGQNVTLSCEQNLNHDAMYWYRQDPGQGLRLIYYSQIVNDFQKGDIAEGYSVSREKKESFPLTVTSAQKNPTAFYLCASSRGVNTEAFFGQGTRLTVV.

V is TRBV7-9 and J is TRBJ2-1, with a tentative D call TRBD2 (8 bases). This CDR3 has 18 residues. The V gene's germline CDR1 is SEHNR and CDR2 FQNEAQ (reference sequence). Trimming left V 1 base short and J 8 bases short, with 24 bases between. The CDR3 loop reads CASSLVRGLERESYEQFF. The CDR3 DNA reads as TGTGCCAGCAGCTTAGTGAGGGGGCTGGAGCGGGAGAGTTATGAGCAGTTCTTC.